The rows below give T cell receptor beta chains drawn from one sample of a study of cytomegalovirus exposure and HLA in healthy donors. The protocol was immunoSEQ multiplex PCR, while the TCRdb copy is restricted to in-frame clones and leaves out a portion. The sample includes 80,000 to 100,000 clones, roughly 71% of them seen just once. What was sequenced was PBMCs. The receptors were gathered from a woman aged 18-29 years in good health and CMV-seropositive. The CDR3 runs from the conserved cysteine through the conserved F or W. Each record gives: D gene, clone size, J gene, V gene, CDR3 DNA, CDR3 protein. A D gene is named only where the DNA matches it firmly. Clone size is given for some rows only: seen once, a few or many times, or a class if the clone is expanded.

>-|-|TRBJ1-1|TRBV11-3
TGTGCCAGCAGCCTACAGGGGAACACTGAAGCTTTCTTT
CASSLQGNTEAFF
>TRBD2|-|TRBJ2-1|TRBV5-5
TGTGCCAGCAGCCGAGCGGGGGGCGCTAATGAGCAGTTCTTC
CASSRAGGANEQFF
>TRBD2|once|TRBJ2-5|TRBV7-9
TGTGCCAGCAGCACTTGGACTAGCGTCCAAGAGACCCAGTACTTC
CASSTWTSVQETQYF
>-|-|TRBJ1-1|TRBV15
TGTGCCACCAGCAGGTCAAGAGGAACAGGGACCGAAGCTTTCTTT
CATSRSRGTGTEAFF
>-|-|TRBJ2-1|TRBV6-8
TGTGCCAGCAGGTCGGGACTCCTCTCCTACAATGAGCAGTTCTTC
CASRSGLLSYNEQFF
>-|-|TRBJ2-7|TRBV2
TGTGCCACCATAAGACAGGCGTACGAGCAGTACTTC
CATIRQAYEQYF
>TRBD1|few|TRBJ1-1|TRBV27
TGTGCCAGCAGTTTATCGGGCCAGGGGGCTGGCCCGGCGACTTTCTTT
CASSLSGQGAGPATFF
>-|once|TRBJ1-5|TRBV10-3
TGTGCCATCAGCCCCCAGGGGAGCAATCAGCCCCAGCATTTT
CAISPQGSNQPQHF
>-|-|TRBJ1-1|TRBV9
TGTGCCAGCAGCCCATTCGGGGTCATGAACACTGAAGCTTTCTTT
CASSPFGVMNTEAFF
>-|-|TRBJ2-6|TRBV7-8
TGTGCCAGCAGCAAGCTGGGGGGGACAAGCTCTGGGGCCAACGTCCTGACTTTC
CASSKLGGTSSGANVLTF
>-|-|TRBJ2-1|TRBV19
TGTGCCAGTAGACCGCCAGGGAAAGGTTACAATGAGCAGTTCTTC
CASRPPGKGYNEQFF
>-|-|TRBJ1-1|TRBV27
TGTGCCAGCAGCCCTAGCTGGGCGCTTATGAACACTGAAGCTTTCTTT
CASSPSWALMNTEAFF
>-|-|TRBJ2-7|TRBV1
TGCACCAGCAGTCGGGACAGGGGAAGCTCCTACGAGCAGTACTTC
CTSSRDRGSSYEQYF
>-|-|TRBJ2-5|TRBV9
TGTGCCAGCAGCGTAGGAGGAGGGTCCCGTGAGACCCAGTACTTC
CASSVGGGSRETQYF
>-|-|TRBJ1-2|TRBV28
TGTGCCAGCAGTTTGGCTTGGGAGGCGCCCTATAACTATGGCTACACCTTC
CASSLAWEAPYNYGYTF
>TRBD1|-|TRBJ2-1|TRBV7-3
TGTGCCAGCAGCCTCCCGGGACAGGGGGCGCAGAATGAGCAGTTCTTC
CASSLPGQGAQNEQFF
>TRBD1|-|TRBJ1-1|TRBV4-1
TGCGCCAGCAGCCACCGCGGGGGGACAGTCAACACTGAAGCTTTCTTT
CASSHRGGTVNTEAFF
>-|few|TRBJ1-2|TRBV30
TGTGCCTGCAACAGAATTCCCCCTAACTATGGCTACACCTTC
CACNRIPPNYGYTF
>TRBD2|-|TRBJ2-3|TRBV19
TGTGCCAGTAGTATCCGAGGCGGGGGGGCCGAAGATACGCAGTATTTT
CASSIRGGGAEDTQYF
>-|-|TRBJ2-7|TRBV5-4
TGTGCCAGCAGCACCGGACAGAGGGGGTCCTACGAGCAGTACTTC
CASSTGQRGSYEQYF
>-|few|TRBJ2-7|TRBV11-1
TGTGCCAGCAGCTTAGGGCAGACCTACGAGCAGTACTTC
CASSLGQTYEQYF
>TRBD1|once|TRBJ1-2|TRBV7-9
TGTGCCAGCAGCTTAGCCCGGGACAGGGGGACTAACTATGGCTACACCTTC
CASSLARDRGTNYGYTF
>TRBD1|-|TRBJ1-6|TRBV7-2
TGTGCCAGCAGCTCTGGACAGGGAGGATATTCACCCCTCCACTTT
CASSSGQGGYSPLHF
>-|-|TRBJ1-5|TRBV4-3
TGCGCCAGCAGCCAAGACCATAGAGGACACTATAATCAGCCCCAGCATTTT
CASSQDHRGHYNQPQHF
>-|-|TRBJ1-5|TRBV7-9
TGTTCCAGCAGGTCGGACAGTGGCAATCAGCCCCAGCATTTT
CSSRSDSGNQPQHF
>-|-|TRBJ1-2|TRBV27
TGTGCCAGCAGTTTATCGTGGGCAGGGCCAAGCTATGGCTACACCTTC
CASSLSWAGPSYGYTF
>TRBD1|-|TRBJ2-5|TRBV9
TGTGCCAGCAGCGCTCCGGGACAGTTAGAGACCCAGTACTTC
CASSAPGQLETQYF
>TRBD2|-|TRBJ2-3|TRBV7-2
TGTGCCAGCAGCTCCTTAGCGGGGGGCACAGATACGCAGTATTTT
CASSSLAGGTDTQYF
>-|-|TRBJ1-2|TRBV6-5
TGTGCCAGCAGTTACTCCCTAAACTATGGCTACACCTTC
CASSYSLNYGYTF
>TRBD1|-|TRBJ2-7|TRBV28
TGTGCCAGCAGCCGATGGACAGGGGGAGTACCCTACGAGCAGTACTTC
CASSRWTGGVPYEQYF
>TRBD1|once|TRBJ1-4|TRBV4-1
TGCGCCAGCAGCCAAGTAGGACAGGGAAATGAAAAACTGTTTTTT
CASSQVGQGNEKLFF
>-|-|TRBJ2-7|TRBV6-6
TGTGCCAGCAGTTACTCTCCTTCCTACGAGCAGTACTTC
CASSYSPSYEQYF
>-|-|TRBJ2-7|TRBV6-1
TGTGCCAGTTCGAGTTCCCCTGCCTACGAGCAGTACTTC
CASSSSPAYEQYF
>TRBD1|-|TRBJ2-1|TRBV7-2
TGTGCCAGCAGCTTAGCCAGGGGGACCTACAATGAGCAGTTCTTC
CASSLARGTYNEQFF
>-|-|TRBJ1-5|TRBV21-1
TGTGCCAGCAGCAAAACCGCGGATCAGCCCCAGCATTTT
CASSKTADQPQHF
>TRBD2|-|TRBJ2-7|TRBV28
TGTGCCAGCAGTCCGTTAGCGGGAAGGACCAGGGCCGTGGACGAGCAGTACTTC
CASSPLAGRTRAVDEQYF
>-|-|TRBJ1-1|TRBV7-6
TGTGCCAGCAGCTTAGGGGCCACCACTGAAGCTTTCTTT
CASSLGATTEAFF
>-|-|TRBJ1-1|TRBV2
TGTGCCAGCAGTGGATCAGGGGTTGAAGCTTTCTTT
CASSGSGVEAFF
>TRBD2|-|TRBJ2-3|TRBV7-3
TGTGCCAGCAGCTCGGGACTACATAGCACAGATACGCAGTATTTT
CASSSGLHSTDTQYF
>-|-|TRBJ1-2|TRBV19
TGTGCCAGTAGAGAACCCCACAGTAGTGGCTACACCTTC
CASREPHSSGYTF
>TRBD1|-|TRBJ2-7|TRBV7-2
TGTGCCAGCAGCCGTTACGGGACAGGATTCTACGAGCAGTACTTC
CASSRYGTGFYEQYF
>TRBD1|-|TRBJ1-6|TRBV11-1
TGTGCCAGCAGCCGGACAGGGAATAATTCACCCCTCCACTTT
CASSRTGNNSPLHF
>-|-|TRBJ2-7|TRBV18
TGTGCCAGCTCAGAGGGCACGAGCTCCTACGGGCAGTACTTC
CASSEGTSSYGQYF
>-|-|TRBJ1-1|TRBV5-6
TGTGCCAGCAGCTTGGGTGGGCCTCTCCTAATGAACACTGAAGCTTTCTTT
CASSLGGPLLMNTEAFF
>-|-|TRBJ1-1|TRBV19
TGTGCCAGTAGTAACGGACAATACTCTAACACTGAAGCTTTCTTT
CASSNGQYSNTEAFF
>-|-|TRBJ1-5|TRBV18
TGTGCCAGCTCCCCCTCCGGAGGCAATCAGCCCCAGCATTTT
CASSPSGGNQPQHF
>TRBD2|-|TRBJ2-3|TRBV6-5
TGTGCCAGCAGTTACTCTACTAGCGGGAGCGCAGATACGCAGTATTTT
CASSYSTSGSADTQYF
>TRBD1|-|TRBJ1-2|TRBV4-3
TGCGCCAGCAGCCAAGAGTTGACAGGGGGAGGGTATGGCTACACCTTC
CASSQELTGGGYGYTF
>-|-|TRBJ1-2|TRBV6-6
TGTGCCAGCAGTCACTCCGGGGAGGTGACGAACTATGGCTACACCTTC
CASSHSGEVTNYGYTF
>-|-|TRBJ2-6|TRBV15
TGTGCCACCAGCCGCGCCTTGTCTGGGGCCAACGTCCTGACTTTC
CATSRALSGANVLTF
>-|few|TRBJ1-2|TRBV19
TGTGCCAGTAGTACCTTCCGGGACATCTATGGCTACACCTTC
CASSTFRDIYGYTF
>-|few|TRBJ2-1|TRBV7-8
TGTGCCAGCAGCGTCACCGGGCGCCAGGGTGAGCAGTTCTTC
CASSVTGRQGEQFF
>TRBD1|-|TRBJ2-7|TRBV4-1
TGCGCCAGCAGCCAAGCAACTACAGGGGGATATTCCTACGAGCAGTACTTC
CASSQATTGGYSYEQYF
>TRBD1|few|TRBJ1-3|TRBV9
TGTGCCAGCAGCTCGACAGGGGGCAGAGGAAACACCATATATTTT
CASSSTGGRGNTIYF
>-|-|TRBJ2-5|TRBV4-3
TGCGCCAGCAGCCAAACGTTGGGAGGAGAGACCCAGTACTTC
CASSQTLGGETQYF
>TRBD2|-|TRBJ2-3|TRBV25-1
TGTGCCAGCACTGAAAGAAAACTAGCGGATATCACAGATACGCAGTATTTT
CASTERKLADITDTQYF
>-|-|TRBJ1-1|TRBV5-1
TGCGCCAGCAGCTTCTCAGGAATGAACACTGAAGCTTTCTTT
CASSFSGMNTEAFF